What follows describes a single T cell receptor beta chain. Whoever was chosen for sequencing had shown CD8+CD57+ cell expansion by flow cytometry. This sample was taken from a study of CD8+CD57+ T cells in acquired aplastic anemia. Study context: Sorted CD4+ and CD8+ cells yielded DNA averaging about 2.9 ug.

The CDR3 covers 15 residues. In germline, CDR1 is SGHVS, CDR2 FQNEAQ. V lost 6 bases to trimming and J lost 2 bases; unmatched junction nucleotides: 4. Using genomic DNA as the template, TCR beta VDJ and CDR3 profiling was carried out. TCRdb re-called the reads through MiXCR, storing one row per CDR3 protein. The sample carries around 210,000 distinct CDR3 sequences, 60% to 80% recorded once. This chain links TRBV7-8 with TRBJ2-7; 13 bases line up with TRBD2. This clonotype was sampled from a human donor with aplastic anemia. Sample: sorted CD4+, CD8+, or CD8+CD57+ T cells (not recorded which) from PBMCs. CDR3 in amino acids: CASRTSGGSAYEQYF. In nucleotides, the CDR3 is TGTGCCAGCAGGACTAGCGGGGGGAGCGCCTACGAGCAGTACTTC.